Following are 32 T cell receptor beta chains from one sample sequenced in a study of response to subunit inactivated influenza vaccine. TCRdb recomputed calls from the RT-PCR reads with MiXCR, one row per CDR3 protein. Here the sample spans about 830,000 distinct CDR3 sequences, about 18% being singletons. The starting material was PBMCs from blood, obtained roughly 5 days after vaccination. These TCRs come from a man aged 50 to 59 who received an inactivated influenza vaccine.

The gene calls are TRBV15 and TRBJ1-5; TRBD1 matches at 7 bases. Germline-derived CDR1 and CDR2 are LNHNV and YYDKDF (reference sequence). This CDR3 region has 15 residues. The trim removed 4 bases at V and 7 bases at J, leaving 10 bases unmatched. The CDR3 DNA sequence: TGTGCCACCAGCACAAGACAGGGCATCGGACAGCCCCAGCATTTT. Translated: CATSTRQGIGQPQHF.

This clonotype was counted between two and nine times. The CDR3 reads CASTSYLGTGELFF. As DNA, the CDR3 is TGTGCCAGCACCTCCTACCTGGGAACCGGGGAGCTGTTTTTT. V gene TRBV25-1 combines with J gene TRBJ2-2; unclear D gene. Trimming left V 7 bases short and J 5 bases short, with 14 bases between. Germline V CDR1 and CDR2: MGHDK, SYGVNS. The CDR3 totals 14 residues.

This clonotype was seen a handful of times. V is TRBV6-2 or TRBV6-3 and J is TRBJ1-2, with D perhaps TRBD1 (6 bases). The germline V gene has CDR1 MNHEY and CDR2 SVGEGT. Trimming pared 2 bases from V and 4 bases from J, leaving 8 bases between. This CDR3 contains 13 residues. The CDR3 bases are TGTGCCAGCAGTTACGGGACAATCTATGGCTACACCTTC. Translating gives CASSYGTIYGYTF.

This clonotype was observed once. V and J are TRBV3-1 and TRBJ2-2; 7 nucleotides align to TRBD1. This CDR3 has 17 amino acids. After removal of 5 bases from V and 1 base from J, the junction contained 10 bases not matched to a gene. Germline V lookup: CDR1 LGHDT, CDR2 YNNKEL (reference sequence). CDR3 nucleotide sequence: TGTGCCAGCAGCACAGGACTCTGGACAGGGAACACCGGGGAGCTGTTTTTT. The encoded protein is CASSTGLWTGNTGELFF.

This clonotype was seen a handful of times. The junction and the germline gene differ at one end; a read error may be behind it. The gene calls are TRBV12-3 or TRBV12-4 and TRBJ1-5; D perhaps matches TRBD1 (5 bases). The length of the CDR3 is 14 residues. CDR3 DNA: TGTGCCAGCAGCGAGCAGGGTAGCGATCAGCCCCAGCATTTT. It translates to CASSEQGSDQPQHF.

This clonotype was detected a few times. The chain is built from TRBV6-2 or TRBV6-3 and TRBJ2-7; D remains unclear. The CDR3 extends over 15 amino acids. Trimming shortened V by 1 base and J by 0 bases, and 10 bases separated the two germline ends. Germline assignment: CDR1 MNHEY and CDR2 SVGEGT. The CDR3 protein is CASSYLWSSSYEQYF. The CDR3, as DNA: TGTGCCAGCAGTTACTTATGGAGTAGCTCCTACGAGCAGTACTTC.

This clonotype appeared many times. This sequence joins TRBV12-3 or TRBV12-4 and TRBJ1-5; D remains ambiguous. The CDR3 spans 13 residues. V was shortened by 5 bases and J by 0 bases, with 5 bases between the two germline ends. As DNA, the CDR3 is TGTGCCAGCAGTCCCTATAGCAATCAGCCCCAGCATTTT. Its protein is CASSPYSNQPQHF.

This clonotype was counted at least ten times. The chain uses TRBV5-1 and TRBJ1-1, with D uncertain. The CDR3 covers 14 residues. Trimming took 2 bases from V and 0 from J, leaving 8 bases between them. CDR1 is SGHRS and CDR2 is YFSETQ in the germline V gene. Here the CDR3 reads CASSFKTMNTEAFF. The CDR3 nucleotides read TGCGCCAGCAGCTTCAAAACTATGAACACTGAAGCTTTCTTT.

This clonotype was recorded many times. The rearrangement joins TRBV3-1 to TRBJ2-5; 7 bases match TRBD1. With V trimmed by 3 bases and J by 0 bases, 7 bases remained unmatched. In germline, CDR1 is LGHDT, CDR2 YNNKEL (reference sequence). The CDR3 is 16 residues long. Here the CDR3 DNA reads TGTGCCAGCAGCCACGATGGGACAGAGAACCAAGAGACCCAGTACTTC. Translating gives CASSHDGTENQETQYF.

This clonotype showed up many times. The chain joins TRBV7-2 to TRBJ2-2; no reliable D call. The CDR3 consists of 14 residues. The V gene lost 4 bases and the J gene lost 3 bases, with 9 bases spanning the gap. Per germline, CDR1 SGHTA and CDR2 FQGNSA. CDR3 in DNA: TGTGCCAGCAGCTATATTAGGGACACCGGGGAGCTGTTTTTT. As protein: CASSYIRDTGELFF.

Concerning this clonotype: This could be a read error, since a much larger clone is one nucleotide away. The rearrangement uses TRBV28 and TRBJ2-5; D might be TRBD2 (6 bases). This CDR3 contains 13 residues. V lost 8 bases to trimming and J lost 2 bases, with 12 bases between them. Per germline, CDR1 MDHEN and CDR2 SYDVKM. CDR3 in amino acids: CASGEASQETQYF. DNA of the CDR3: TGTGCCAGCGGGGAGGCCTCGCAAGAGACCCAGTACTTC.

As for this clonotype: This could be a read error, since a much larger clone is one nucleotide away. This sequence joins TRBV4-3 and TRBJ2-7; D remains ambiguous. The CDR3 sequence is 15 residues long. From germline, CDR1 is LGHNA and CDR2 YSLEER. In nucleotides, the CDR3 is TGCGCCGGCAGCCAAGAAACAGCCAGGTTCTACGAGCAGTACTTC. Its protein product is CAGSQETARFYEQYF.

The chain recombines TRBV27 with TRBJ2-7, with D tentatively TRBD2 (6 bases). The CDR3 is 14 amino acids. The germline V and J ends were trimmed by 3 bases and 2 bases, with 11 bases remaining between them. Germline CDR1 reads MNHEY; CDR2 reads SMNVEV (reference sequence). Here the CDR3 DNA reads TGTGCCAGCAGTTTTGCGGGAAATCCCTACGAGCAGTACTTC. Translation gives CASSFAGNPYEQYF.

This clonotype appeared a few times. This rearrangement joins TRBV24-1 to TRBJ2-3; 9 positions agree with TRBD1. CDR1 KGHDR and CDR2 SFDVKD come from the germline V gene. The CDR3 is 19 residues long. V was clipped by 2 bases and J by 7 bases; unmatched bases: 18. CDR3 protein: CATSDSLPVPGQGHNTQYF. The CDR3 bases are TGTGCCACCAGTGATTCTCTGCCGGTACCGGGACAGGGACACAATACGCAGTATTTT.

This clonotype was seen more than once but under ten times. The genes are TRBV29-1 and TRBJ2-7, with 10 bases fitting TRBD1. V lost 7 bases, J lost 4 bases, and 7 bases stayed unmatched. CDR1 SQVTM and CDR2 ANQGSEA come from the germline V gene. CDR3 length: 13 amino acids. The DNA of the CDR3 is TGCAGCGCAAAGACAGGGGGCGGGTACGAGCAGTACTTC. This sequence encodes CSAKTGGGYEQYF.

The DNA of the CDR3 is TGTGCCAGCCGCTATTCATCACTTGCCGGGGAGCTGTTTTTT. Protein product: CASRYSSLAGELFF. V usage is TRBV28 and J usage is TRBJ2-2, with D unclear. Trimming shortened V by 8 bases and J by 6 bases, and 16 bases separated the two germline ends. Germline assignment: CDR1 MDHEN and CDR2 SYDVKM. This CDR3 has 14 residues.

Only a few counts were recorded for this clonotype. The chain links TRBV7-2 to TRBJ1-2; 7 nucleotides align to TRBD1. The germline V gene has CDR1 SGHTA and CDR2 FQGNSA. The length of the CDR3 is 14 residues. The J segment lost 4 bases and the V segment lost 2 bases, leaving 4 bases of the junction unmatched. This CDR3 reads CASSLSTGPYGYTF. CDR3 coding DNA: TGTGCCAGCAGCTTATCGACAGGGCCCTATGGCTACACCTTC.

This clonotype appeared a few times. The J gene is TRBJ2-3, the V gene TRBV28; D may be TRBD2 (5 bases). Trimming removed 2 bases at V and 0 bases at J, with 18 bases between. CDR3 size: 18 residues. Germline loops: CDR1 MDHEN, CDR2 SYDVKM. CDR3 DNA: TGTGCCAGCAGTTTAAGCCGGTGGGGAACGGGGAGCACAGATACGCAGTATTTT. This sequence encodes CASSLSRWGTGSTDTQYF.

This clonotype was seen a handful of times. V gene TRBV24-1 combines with J gene TRBJ2-1, with 9 bases aligning to TRBD1. The length of the CDR3 is 15 residues. Trimming at V came to 7 bases and at J to 9 bases, leaving 12 bases not matched to a gene. CDR1 is KGHDR, CDR2 SFDVKD, per germline. CDR3 bases: TGTGCCACCAGCGGGGGACAGGGTCAAATATCTGAGCAGTTCTTC. Its translation is CATSGGQGQISEQFF.

This clonotype was seen a handful of times. The V and J genes are TRBV30 and TRBJ1-2; maybe TRBD1 (6 bases). Trimming left V 3 bases short and J 8 bases short, with 16 bases between. This CDR3 has 13 residues. Germline CDR1 and CDR2: GTSNPN and SVGIG (reference sequence). CDR3 nucleotide sequence: TGTGCCTGGAGCGCCACACAGGGTTGGGGCTACACCTTC. Translation gives CAWSATQGWGYTF.

With regard to this clonotype: Since a much larger clone is just one base distant, this may be a read error. CDR3 DNA sequence: TGTGCCACCGCGTCCAGTTCAGATACGCAGTATTTT. This codes for CATASSSDTQYF. V usage is TRBV10-3 and J usage is TRBJ2-3; D uncertain. The CDR3 extends over 12 amino acids. V was cut by 10 bases and J by 4 bases, with 12 bases left in between. Per germline, CDR1 ENHRY and CDR2 SYGVKD.

Only a few counts were recorded for this clonotype. The chain carries TRBV20-1 and TRBJ2-7, with D possibly TRBD1 on 5 matching bases. The V end lost 0 bases, the J end lost 5 bases, and 11 bases lay between the germline ends. CDR1 is DFQATT and CDR2 is SNEGSKA in the germline V gene (reference sequence). This CDR3 has 13 amino acids. CDR3 in amino acids: CSARDSGWDEQYF. CDR3 bases: TGCAGTGCTAGAGACTCAGGGTGGGACGAGCAGTACTTC.

This clonotype has ten or more counts. The chain employs TRBV12-3 or TRBV12-4 and TRBJ2-1, with TRBD1 identical over 8 bases. V lost 6 bases and J lost 0; bases outside the gene matches: 10. The CDR3 runs 17 residues. CDR3 sequence: CASSRPGTGSSYNEQFF. CDR3 nucleotide sequence: TGTGCCAGCAGCCGTCCCGGGACAGGTAGCTCCTACAATGAGCAGTTCTTC.

This clonotype came up once. The chain uses TRBV19 and TRBJ2-5; D unresolved. From germline, CDR1 is LNHDA and CDR2 SQIVND (reference sequence). The length of the CDR3 is 12 residues. Trimming pared 4 bases from V and 2 bases from J, leaving 5 bases between. Here the CDR3 reads CASSNWQETQYF. CDR3 coding DNA: TGTGCCAGTAGTAATTGGCAAGAGACCCAGTACTTC. Combining the CDR3 with reference TRBV19 and TRBJ2-5 gives the whole variable domain DGGITQSPKYLFRKEGQNVTLSCEQNLNHDAMYWYRQDPGQGLRLIYYSQIVNDFQKGDIAEGYSVSREKKESFPLTVTSAQKNPTAFYLCASSNWQETQYFGPGTRLLVL.

For the CDR3, the DNA is TGTGCCAGCGACAGGGGCCCTGGAAACACCATATATTTT. As protein: CASDRGPGNTIYF. The rearrangement joins TRBV28 to TRBJ1-3; 8 bases map to TRBD1. The V gene's germline CDR1 is MDHEN and CDR2 SYDVKM. The CDR3 extends over 13 amino acids. Losses at the gene ends were 8 bases for V and 2 bases for J; bases not matched to a gene: 2.

This rearrangement joins TRBV4-2 to TRBJ2-1, with TRBD2 matching over 10 bases. Germline V gene sequence: CDR1 LGHNA, CDR2 YNFKEQ. The V gene end was trimmed by 4 bases and the J gene end by 12 bases; junction bases not matched to a gene: 21. The CDR3 extends over 18 amino acids. For the CDR3, the DNA is TGTGCCAGCAGCCCCCAGGCTCGTGCTAGCGGGAGCGCTTGGGGGCAGTTCTTC. Translated: CASSPQARASGSAWGQFF.

The chain carries TRBV7-9 and TRBJ1-4, with 7 bases aligning to TRBD1. This CDR3 has 14 residues. With 6 bases clipped from V and 3 bases from J, the junction kept 4 bases outside the gene matches. Germline V gene lookup returns CDR1 SEHNR and CDR2 FQNEAQ (reference sequence). In DNA, the CDR3 is TGTGCCAGCAGACCGGGACAGTCTAATGAAAAACTGTTTTTT. Translated: CASRPGQSNEKLFF. The full variable domain, rest sourced from reference TRBV7-9 and TRBJ1-4, is DTGVSQNPRHKITKRGQNVTFRCDPISEHNRLYWYRQTLGQGPEFLTYFQNEAQLEKSRLLSDRFSAERPKGSFSTLEIQRTEQGDSAMYLCASRPGQSNEKLFFGSGTQLSVL.

The sample holds a few counts of this clonotype. This chain connects TRBV10-3 to TRBJ2-2, with 8 bases aligning to TRBD1. Germline values: CDR1 ENHRY, CDR2 SYGVKD. Trimming removed 4 bases from V and 0 bases from J; junction bases left unmatched: 4. This CDR3 comprises 16 residues. CDR3 nucleotide sequence: TGTGCCATCAGTGCCCTACAGGGGGCGAACACCGGGGAGCTGTTTTTT. Amino acid sequence: CAISALQGANTGELFF.

This clonotype was found a few times. The chain links TRBV13 to TRBJ1-1; a weak D match, TRBD1 (5 bases). The CDR3 spans 17 residues. Trimming pared 4 bases from V and 0 bases from J, leaving 18 bases between. The germline V gene encodes CDR1 PRHDT and CDR2 FYEKMQ (reference sequence). The CDR3 loop is CASSSWTYYAMNTEAFF. For the CDR3, the DNA is TGTGCCAGCAGCTCTTGGACATACTATGCCATGAACACTGAAGCTTTCTTT.

This clonotype occurred a few times. The V gene is TRBV18, the J gene TRBJ2-1, with D maybe TRBD2 (6 bases). V dropped 1 base and J dropped 3 bases, with 10 bases sitting between them. Germline values: CDR1 KGHSH, CDR2 LQKENI. This CDR3 has 15 residues. DNA for the CDR3: TGTGCCAGCTCACCACTGGGACTCTTCTACAATGAGCAGTTCTTC. Translated, it gives CASSPLGLFYNEQFF.

The V and J genes are TRBV20-1 and TRBJ2-7; D might be TRBD1 (5 bases). From germline, CDR1 is DFQATT and CDR2 SNEGSKA (reference sequence). The CDR3 has 18 amino acids. Trimming left V 0 bases short and J 2 bases short, with 23 bases between. CDR3 loop: CSARDPRSLSDTPYEQYF. CDR3 DNA sequence: TGCAGTGCTAGAGACCCACGATCCCTTTCGGACACCCCCTACGAGCAGTACTTC.

The V and J genes are TRBV18 and TRBJ2-1; TRBD1 matches at 12 bases. From germline, CDR1 is KGHSH and CDR2 LQKENI. V shed 3 bases, J shed 8 bases, and the junction held 5 bases outside the gene matches. CDR3 size: 15 residues. CDR3: CASSPGGQGAYEQFF. CDR3 DNA sequence: TGTGCCAGCTCACCTGGGGGACAGGGGGCCTATGAGCAGTTCTTC.